The 13 T cell receptor beta chains below all came from one sample that was sequenced in a study of T cell responses to AZD1222 COVID-19 vaccine. Data came from immunoSEQ multiplex PCR; TCRdb stores just in-frame clones and leaves some out. The sample comprises about 130,000 clones, 88% of which are singletons, and about 7.9% rests with the top ten. This specimen consisted of peripheral blood, obtained on day 0 of AZD1222 vaccination. Source of these receptors: an adult in good health.

The CDR3 reads CASSPMAGYEQYF. As DNA, the CDR3 is TGTGCCAGCAGCCCCATGGCGGGCTACGAGCAGTACTTC. This chain connects TRBV12-3 or TRBV12-4 to TRBJ2-7; D may be TRBD2 (5 bases). Trimming removed 6 bases at V and 3 bases at J, with 12 bases between. The CDR3 loop spans 13 amino acids.

V usage is TRBV6-5 and J usage is TRBJ2-2; D not resolved. The CDR3 runs 16 residues. Trimming shortened V by 4 bases and J by 2 bases, and 14 bases separated the two germline ends. The germline gives CDR1 MNHEY, CDR2 SVGAGI. The CDR3 coding sequence is TGTGCCAGCAGTTCCGGACGGATCTTCAACACCGGGGAGCTGTTTTTT. It is translated as CASSSGRIFNTGELFF.

This chain uses TRBV30 with TRBJ1-2; D might be TRBD1 (5 bases). This CDR3 contains 14 residues. V lost 7 bases and J lost 5, with 20 bases in between. Looked up from germline, CDR1 is GTSNPN and CDR2 is SVGIG (reference sequence). The CDR3 protein is CALFSTESAYGYTF. CDR3 nucleotide sequence: TGTGCCTTGTTTTCGACAGAATCCGCTTATGGCTACACCTTC.

The chain combines TRBV27 with TRBJ1-1; D unclear. V shed 3 bases and J shed 0 bases, with 11 bases lying between them. Germline CDR1 is MNHEY and CDR2 is SMNVEV (reference sequence). This CDR3 contains 15 residues. The chain's CDR3 is CASSFNIKMNTEAFF. The CDR3 region has the DNA TGTGCCAGCAGTTTTAACATTAAGATGAACACTGAAGCTTTCTTT.

The chain carries TRBV9 and TRBJ2-1; 8 bases fit TRBD2. Germline V gives CDR1 SGDLS, CDR2 YYNGEE. The J segment lost 16 bases and the V segment lost 6 bases, leaving 21 bases of the junction unmatched. The CDR3 contains 15 residues. As DNA, the CDR3 is TGTGCCAGCAATCCCGAGGGTCGGGAGGGACCCAGTTTCTTCTTC. It specifies CASNPEGREGPSFFF.

This chain uses TRBV30 with TRBJ2-2, with D maybe TRBD1 (5 bases). Trimming pared 3 bases from V and 2 bases from J, leaving 10 bases between. In germline, CDR1 is GTSNPN, CDR2 SVGIG (reference sequence). The CDR3 has 14 amino acids. CDR3 DNA: TGTGCCTGGAGAGGGCAGGGAAACACCGGGGAGCTGTTTTTT. Amino acid sequence: CAWRGQGNTGELFF.

The chain recombines TRBV9 with TRBJ2-7; D is perhaps TRBD1 or TRBD2 (6 bases each). Deletions cut 3 bases from V and 6 bases from J, with 22 bases between. The CDR3 is 16 residues long. The germline V gene has CDR1 SGDLS and CDR2 YYNGEE. In nucleotides, the CDR3 is TGTGCCAGCAGCGCCGCCGGGGGCTTGGGTAGTAGCGAGCAGTACTTC. This gives the protein CASSAAGGLGSSEQYF.

This chain uses TRBV7-9 with TRBJ2-7; TRBD1 is a possible D gene (5 bases). This CDR3 spans 15 amino acids. Trimming pared 2 bases from V and 5 bases from J, leaving 16 bases between. Looked up from germline, CDR1 is SEHNR and CDR2 is FQNEAQ (reference sequence). CDR3 loop: CASSLRQGRYHEQYF. CDR3 in DNA: TGTGCCAGCAGCTTAAGGCAGGGAAGGTACCACGAGCAGTACTTC.

The chain is built from TRBV14 and TRBJ2-7, with a tentative D call TRBD1 (5 bases). The CDR3 contains 14 residues. Germline-derived CDR1 and CDR2 are SGHDN and FVKESK. Trimming removed 4 bases from V and 3 bases from J, with 13 bases in between. CDR3 amino acids: CASSPDRFFYEQYF. In DNA, the CDR3 is TGTGCCAGCAGCCCAGACAGATTTTTCTACGAGCAGTACTTC.

The chain joins TRBV9 to TRBJ1-3; D is ambiguous. Germline loops: CDR1 SGDLS, CDR2 YYNGEE. V was cut by 8 bases and J by 0 bases, with 6 bases left in between. The CDR3 runs 12 residues. CDR3 coding DNA: TGTGCCAGTACAGACTCTGGAAACACCATATATTTT. This sequence encodes CASTDSGNTIYF.

The genes are TRBV9 and TRBJ1-6, with D possibly TRBD1 on 6 matching bases. This CDR3 has 14 residues. The germline V gene encodes CDR1 SGDLS and CDR2 YYNGEE. V shed 4 bases and J shed 9 bases, with 14 bases lying between them. For the CDR3, the DNA is TGTGCCAGCAGCCTAGGGGGGGCGGGTTCACCCCTCCACTTT. Its protein is CASSLGGAGSPLHF.

The V call is TRBV11-2, the J call TRBJ1-6, with D uncertain. Germline V CDR1 and CDR2: SGHAT, FQNNGV. CDR3 length: 14 residues. The V gene lost 0 bases and the J gene lost 10 bases, with 10 bases spanning the gap. CDR3 residues: CASSLDRGNSPLHF. In nucleotides, the CDR3 is TGTGCCAGCAGCTTAGATCGAGGGAACTCACCCCTCCACTTT.

This clone was observed once. V and J are TRBV5-1 and TRBJ1-1; 10 bases map to TRBD1. V was clipped by 3 bases and J by 5 bases; unmatched bases: 4. The length of the CDR3 is 14 residues. Germline V gene data show CDR1 as SGHRS and CDR2 as YFSETQ. The CDR3 loop is CASSSGQGKTEAFF. The CDR3 nucleotides are TGCGCCAGCAGCTCGGGACAGGGGAAAACTGAAGCTTTCTTT.